The entry below describes one T cell receptor beta chain. Antigen specificity is unknown. This CDR3 comprises 14 residues. V was pared by 8 bases and J by 0 bases, with 11 bases between. Germline V gene lookup returns CDR1 LNHDA and CDR2 SQIVND (reference sequence). This sample was taken from a study of shared clonotypes between healthy human individuals. Study background: A donor's plate count was three for CD4 naive and three for CD4 memory; CD8 naive had two and CD8 memory one.

Profiling relied on immunoSEQ multiplex PCR, and the TCRdb table lists in-frame clones only, not all of them. The data show over 2 million clones, less than 95% seen once. Whole-study results and caveats: Rarefaction indicated that sorted-subset sequencing remained incomplete although depth was large.

The naive CD8 fraction comprised CD45RO-negative cells positively selected for CCR7 and excluded terminally differentiated effector memory CD45RA+ cells. Donation came from healthy HIV-negative adults that had no recent acute infections or vaccinations. This receptor was taken from a man between 18 and 35 years old in good health. Sequenced sample: naive CD8+ T cells sorted from blood. V is TRBV19 and J is TRBJ1-5, with a weak D call TRBD1 (6 bases). CDR3 in DNA: TGTGCCAGTTCGGCAGGGGATAGCAATCAGCCCCAGCATTTT. It encodes CASSAGDSNQPQHF.